This T cell receptor beta chain is from a study of Tregs in tolerant kidney transplant recipients. General study results and limits: Biological reproducibility was not directly addressed, but technical replication error appeared minimal. Tolerant patients' donor-specific Tregs expanded beyond overall Tregs, suggesting antigen-driven growth. Nucleotide sequences could not be compared across some patients' samples due to primer changes.

Comments on this clone: Its antigen is not known.

The data were produced by immunoSEQ multiplex PCR, yet TCRdb's version contains in-frame clones alone and is incomplete. Of about 52,000 clones in the sample, roughly nine tenths were seen once. The nonmyeloablative bone marrow transplants came from related graft donors, with transient mixed chimerism. The source is a human patient who received a combined kidney and bone marrow transplant. The T cells may partly be graft donor cells. The starting material was CD8+ T cells from blood (PBMCs), obtained 24 months after the transplant.

The CDR3 sequence: CASSFVGTGEAFF. As DNA, the CDR3 is TGTGCCAGCAGCTTTGTGGGGACAGGTGAAGCTTTCTTT. The chain uses TRBV5-4 and TRBJ1-1; 8 nucleotides agree with TRBD1. The V gene end was trimmed by 2 bases and the J gene end by 7 bases; junction bases not matched to a gene: 4. There are 13 residues in the CDR3. Per the germline V gene, CDR1 is SGHNT and CDR2 is YYREEE (reference sequence).